The 32 T cell receptor beta chains below all came from one sample that was sequenced in a study of shared clonotypes between healthy human individuals (dated by TCRdb to 2020 to 2021). CD8 naive samples were CD45RO-negative cells positively selected for CCR7, giving a CD45RA+CCR7+ population that excluded TemRA cells. Receptors were amplified or captured by the immunoSEQ multiplex PCR assay. Not all clones reach the TCRdb copy of this immuneACCESS table, which keeps in-frame sequences only. Checked studies attribute under half of the gap to unresolved V genes and leave the rest unexplained. In all, the sample holds nearly 2 million clones, and just under 95% of those were seen once. The ten largest account for 1.2% of the sample. Material for sequencing was naive CD8+ T cells sorted from blood. The cell subset or site label on this specimen signifies: CD45RA+CCR7+. All receptors derive from a man between 18 and 29 years old in good health.

This clone was found once. The chain links TRBV29-1 to TRBJ2-7; 7 bases are shared with TRBD1. The CDR3 contains 12 residues. V was pared by 5 bases and J by 6 bases, with 7 bases of the junction left unmatched. Germline CDR1 SQVTM, CDR2 ANQGSEA. CDR3 amino acids: CSVYTGAGEQYF. CDR3 DNA: TGCAGCGTTTATACAGGGGCCGGCGAGCAGTACTTC.

The chain combines TRBV6-5 with TRBJ1-2; D not certain. V was shortened by 2 bases and J by 8 bases, with 6 bases between the two germline ends. Germline V lookup: CDR1 MNHEY, CDR2 SVGAGI. The CDR3 is 11 residues long. The CDR3 here is CASSYGEGYTF. DNA of the CDR3: TGTGCCAGCAGTTACGGGGAAGGCTACACCTTC.

V is TRBV11-2 and J is TRBJ2-1, with D unclear. The CDR3 loop spans 18 amino acids. V lost 5 bases, J lost 0 bases, and 20 bases lay in between. Germline V gene lookup returns CDR1 SGHAT and CDR2 FQNNGV. CDR3 amino acids: CASSPWVPGVSSYNEQFF. CDR3 bases: TGTGCCAGCAGCCCCTGGGTGCCGGGCGTTAGCTCCTACAATGAGCAGTTCTTC.

The J gene is TRBJ2-4, the V gene TRBV4-1; 10 nucleotides match TRBD1. The length of the CDR3 is 18 residues. V was clipped by 0 bases and J by 6 bases; unmatched bases: 11. Germline V gene sequence: CDR1 MGHRA, CDR2 YSYEKL. The CDR3 is CASSQERGWDRGRNIQYF. The CDR3 DNA reads TGCGCCAGCAGCCAAGAACGGGGATGGGACAGGGGAAGAAACATTCAGTACTTC.

V is TRBV19 and J is TRBJ1-1, with a tentative D call TRBD1 (6 bases). Germline CDR1 and CDR2: LNHDA and SQIVND (reference sequence). Trimming left V 4 bases short and J 0 bases short, with 24 bases between. The CDR3 length is 19 residues. As DNA, the CDR3 is TGTGCCAGTAGTACCGAGGTGGCAAACGACAGGCACATGAACACTGAAGCTTTCTTT. Protein sequence: CASSTEVANDRHMNTEAFF.

The chain couples TRBV7-9 to TRBJ2-3, with 10 bases matching TRBD2. The junction had 10 bases not matched to a gene; V was cut back by 8 bases and J by 5 bases. Germline CDR1 and CDR2: SEHNR and FQNEAQ (reference sequence). CDR3 size: 15 residues. In nucleotides, the CDR3 is TGTGCCAGCCTTAGACCGGGACTAGCGAAAGATACGCAGTATTTT. Translating it yields CASLRPGLAKDTQYF.

The chain combines TRBV19 with TRBJ2-7; 7 bases match TRBD1. V lost 2 bases and J lost 7; bases outside the gene matches: 5. This CDR3 has 13 amino acids. Germline values: CDR1 LNHDA, CDR2 SQIVND (reference sequence). As DNA, the CDR3 is TGTGCCAGTAGTATAACAGGGGTTGGGGAGCAGTACTTC. As protein: CASSITGVGEQYF.

Worth noting for this clone: The same CDR3 also results from other DNA sequences found in this sample. This chain joins TRBV9 and TRBJ2-2; TRBD1 is a possible D gene (5 bases). This CDR3 has 12 residues. Trimming stripped 5 bases from V and 4 bases from J, with 6 bases between. Germline CDR1 SGDLS, CDR2 YYNGEE. The CDR3 here is CASSQGTGELFF. The DNA for the CDR3 is TGTGCCAGCAGTCAGGGCACCGGGGAGCTGTTTTTT.

This chain links TRBV27 with TRBJ2-7; tentatively, D is TRBD2 (6 bases). Trimming took off 5 bases at V and 7 bases at J, with 24 bases between the two ends. CDR1 and CDR2 (germline): MNHEY, SMNVEV (reference sequence). This CDR3 comprises 16 residues. The CDR3 sequence is CASSPNGVTSPGEQYF. DNA of the CDR3: TGTGCCAGCAGTCCCAACGGGGTGACTAGTCCCGGGGAGCAGTACTTC.

The chain has TRBV7-8 and TRBJ2-7; either TRBD1 or TRBD2 may supply D (6 bases each). Trimming took off 1 base at V and 1 base at J, with 23 bases between the two ends. Germline V CDR1 and CDR2: SGHVS, FQNEAQ. This CDR3 region has 19 residues. The CDR3 DNA reads as TGTGCCAGCAGCTTAGAAGGGGGGAGACCGAACGCTTCATCCTACGAGCAGTACTTC. This translates into CASSLEGGRPNASSYEQYF.

The V call is TRBV5-5, the J call TRBJ2-7, with TRBD2 identical over 12 bases. CDR1 and CDR2 from the germline V gene are SGHKS and YYEKEE (reference sequence). V gave up 0 bases and J gave up 2 bases; unmatched junction bases: 6. The CDR3 length is 17 residues. In DNA form, the CDR3 reads TGTGCCAGCAGCTTGGAGACTAGCGGGAGTTCCACCTACGAGCAGTACTTC. This codes for CASSLETSGSSTYEQYF.

The V gene is TRBV13, the J gene TRBJ2-7, with D tentatively TRBD1 or TRBD2 (5 bases each). Between the trimmed V and J ends, which lost 7 bases and 4 bases, there was a span of 17 bases. Germline V lookup: CDR1 PRHDT, CDR2 FYEKMQ (reference sequence). The CDR3 has 14 residues. The CDR3 sequence is CASTLRGDGYEQYF. The DNA of the CDR3 is TGTGCCAGCACTTTGAGGGGCGATGGGTACGAGCAGTACTTC.

Only one count was recorded for this clone. The chain employs TRBV5-4 and TRBJ2-7, with D perhaps TRBD1 or TRBD2 (5 bases each). Germline V gene lookup returns CDR1 SGHNT and CDR2 YYREEE (reference sequence). V dropped 5 bases and J dropped 1 base, with 10 bases sitting between them. This CDR3 comprises 13 residues. The CDR3 sequence: CASRGDGSYEQYF. CDR3 sequence (DNA): TGTGCCAGCAGGGGGGACGGTTCCTACGAGCAGTACTTC.

The CDR3 loop reads CASWDRTEAFF. The CDR3 nucleotides read TGTGCCAGTTGGGATAGGACTGAAGCTTTCTTT. The chain uses TRBV19 and TRBJ1-1; D gene ambiguous. Per germline, CDR1 LNHDA and CDR2 SQIVND (reference sequence). V was trimmed by 8 bases and J by 5 bases, leaving 9 bases between them. The CDR3 is 11 residues long.

This chain connects TRBV27 to TRBJ2-7; D may match TRBD1 or TRBD2 (6 bases each). Germline V CDR1 and CDR2: MNHEY, SMNVEV (reference sequence). The length of the CDR3 is 16 residues. V was trimmed by 7 bases and J by 5 bases, leaving 24 bases between them. CDR3 sequence (DNA): TGTGCCAGCACCCCCTATGGGGGGCCGCTCCGCAACGAGCAGTACTTC. It is translated as CASTPYGGPLRNEQYF.

The chain couples TRBV7-9 to TRBJ2-7; D is perhaps TRBD1 (5 bases). Germline V CDR1 and CDR2: SEHNR, FQNEAQ (reference sequence). This CDR3 comprises 14 residues. Trimming took 4 bases from V and 3 from J, leaving 13 bases between them. The DNA of the CDR3 is TGTGCCAGCAGCTCCTCTCAGGGTAGCTACGAGCAGTACTTC. This sequence encodes CASSSSQGSYEQYF.

This chain uses TRBV7-9 with TRBJ2-2; 8 bases match TRBD2. Trimming at V came to 0 bases and at J to 0 bases, leaving 0 bases not matched to a gene. Germline CDR1 reads SEHNR; CDR2 reads FQNEAQ (reference sequence). This CDR3 has 16 residues. CDR3: CASSLAGLANTGELFF. CDR3 coding DNA: TGTGCCAGCAGCTTAGCGGGACTAGCGAACACCGGGGAGCTGTTTTTT. Drawing the rest from reference TRBV7-9 and TRBJ2-2, the complete variable domain is DTGVSQNPRHKITKRGQNVTFRCDPISEHNRLYWYRQTLGQGPEFLTYFQNEAQLEKSRLLSDRFSAERPKGSFSTLEIQRTEQGDSAMYLCASSLAGLANTGELFFGEGSRLTVL.

V is TRBV6-1 and J is TRBJ1-5; D perhaps matches TRBD1 (5 bases). Germline V lookup: CDR1 MNHNS, CDR2 SASEGT. The CDR3 loop spans 15 amino acids. Trimming left V 5 bases short and J 1 base short, with 12 bases between. Written as DNA, the CDR3 is TGTGCCAGCAGTAACTATGACAGCAGCAATCAGCCCCAGCATTTT. Its translation is CASSNYDSSNQPQHF.

The rearrangement joins TRBV2 to TRBJ2-7; 7 bases map to TRBD1. Germline V CDR1 and CDR2: SNHLY, FYNNEI. V trimming: 3 bases; J trimming: 3 bases; junction bases outside the gene matches: 8. The CDR3 runs 15 residues. The CDR3: CASSEMTGIVYEQYF. Here the CDR3 DNA reads TGTGCCAGCAGTGAGATGACAGGGATTGTCTACGAGCAGTACTTC.

This clone was recorded once. The chain employs TRBV28 and TRBJ2-5; tentatively, D is TRBD2 (5 bases). Trimming took off 5 bases at V and 1 base at J, with 8 bases between the two ends. The CDR3 loop spans 13 amino acids. The germline V gene has CDR1 MDHEN and CDR2 SYDVKM. CDR3 sequence (DNA): TGTGCCAGCAGTGGACTGAGCCAAGAGACCCAGTACTTC. Protein sequence: CASSGLSQETQYF.

A word on this clone: In the same sample, other DNA sequences code for this CDR3. The V call is TRBV27, the J call TRBJ2-7, with D perhaps matching TRBD1 (6 bases). The germline V gene encodes CDR1 MNHEY and CDR2 SMNVEV (reference sequence). Deletions cut 5 bases from V and 6 bases from J, with 8 bases between. The CDR3 contains 11 residues. CDR3 nucleotides: TGTGCCAGCAGTCTAGGGGGCGAGCAGTACTTC. Encoded protein: CASSLGGEQYF.

This clone turned up a few times. The chain combines TRBV4-3 with TRBJ1-1, with 9 bases lining up with TRBD1. V was pared by 3 bases and J by 4 bases, with 6 bases of the junction left unmatched. Per germline, CDR1 LGHNA and CDR2 YSLEER. The CDR3 length is 15 residues. The CDR3 reads CASSHLTGGGTEAFF. CDR3 in DNA: TGCGCCAGCAGCCACCTGACAGGGGGGGGCACTGAAGCTTTCTTT.

A word on this clone: The same CDR3 also results from other DNA sequences found in this sample. The chain recombines TRBV9 with TRBJ1-5; D gene ambiguous. Germline CDR1 reads SGDLS; CDR2 reads YYNGEE. This CDR3 is built from 14 residues. Deletions cut 2 bases from V and 0 bases from J, with 6 bases between. DNA for the CDR3: TGTGCCAGCAGCGTTTGGGATAGCAATCAGCCCCAGCATTTT. Amino acid sequence: CASSVWDSNQPQHF. Looking up the rest from reference TRBV9 and TRBJ1-5 gives the full variable domain: DSGVTQTPKHLITATGQRVTLRCSPRSGDLSVYWYQQSLDQGLQFLIQYYNGEERAKGNILERFSAQQFPDLHSELNLSSLELGDSALYFCASSVWDSNQPQHFGDGTRLSIL.

The J gene is TRBJ2-1, the V gene TRBV7-9; D not resolved. CDR3 size: 13 residues. The V and J ends lost 2 bases and 8 bases respectively, with 10 bases between them. The germline V gene encodes CDR1 SEHNR and CDR2 FQNEAQ (reference sequence). The CDR3 coding sequence is TGTGCCAGCAGCTTATTGGTCGGAGATGAGCAGTTCTTC. Translated, it gives CASSLLVGDEQFF.

The chain links TRBV7-9 to TRBJ2-5; 11 bases fit TRBD1. V was clipped by 1 base and J by 4 bases; unmatched bases: 11. This CDR3 region has 18 residues. Germline-derived CDR1 and CDR2 are SEHNR and FQNEAQ (reference sequence). This CDR3 reads CASSLVLVDRGLRETQYF. The CDR3 bases are TGTGCCAGCAGCTTAGTCCTGGTGGACAGGGGGCTTAGAGAGACCCAGTACTTC.

CDR3 region: CASSPNGLAKTQYF. CDR3 sequence (DNA): TGTGCCAGCAGCCCCAATGGGCTAGCGAAGACCCAGTACTTC. The rearrangement links TRBV5-6 to TRBJ2-5; weak D call: TRBD2 (6 bases). Trimming stripped 4 bases from V and 6 bases from J, with 16 bases between. In germline, CDR1 is SGHDT, CDR2 YYEEEE. The CDR3 covers 14 residues. Supplemented by reference TRBV5-6 and TRBJ2-5, the full variable domain reads DAGVTQSPTHLIKTRGQQVTLRCSPKSGHDTVSWYQQALGQGPQFIFQYYEEEERQRGNFPDRFSGHQFPNYSSELNVNALLLGDSALYLCASSPNGLAKTQYFGPGTRLLVL.

The rearrangement uses TRBV30 and TRBJ2-3, with TRBD2 matching over 11 bases. In germline, CDR1 is GTSNPN, CDR2 SVGIG (reference sequence). Trimming took 2 bases from V and 6 from J; bases not matched to a gene: 10. The CDR3 has 16 amino acids. DNA of the CDR3: TGTGCCTGGAGTCCCCTAGGGACTAGCGGAGCGGATACGCAGTATTTT. Protein product: CAWSPLGTSGADTQYF.

On this clone itself: Compared with germline, one end of the junction differs, possibly owing to a read error. The chain recombines TRBV11-2 with TRBJ2-7; 11 nucleotides line up with TRBD2. The CDR3 runs 14 residues. Germline V lookup: CDR1 SGHAT, CDR2 FQNNGV. The CDR3 sequence: CASSQTSGAVGETF. The CDR3 bases are TGTGCCAGCAGTCAGACTAGCGGGGCGGTTGGGGAAACCTTC.

This clone was observed a few times. The chain has TRBV9 and TRBJ1-2; the D is unclear. CDR3 length: 14 residues. The V and J ends lost 1 base and 0 bases respectively, with 7 bases between them. From germline, CDR1 is SGDLS and CDR2 YYNGEE. This chain's CDR3 is CASSVNGANYGYTF. CDR3 nucleotides: TGTGCCAGCAGCGTAAACGGGGCTAACTATGGCTACACCTTC.

V gene TRBV9 combines with J gene TRBJ1-4; no clear D gene. The V gene's germline CDR1 is SGDLS and CDR2 YYNGEE. The V and J ends lost 4 bases and 1 base respectively, with 8 bases between them. The CDR3 is made up of 14 amino acids. CDR3 sequence: CASSRGLTNEKLFF. For the CDR3, the DNA is TGTGCCAGCAGCCGAGGGTTAACTAATGAAAAACTGTTTTTT. The variable domain in full, with the rest retrieved from reference TRBV9 and TRBJ1-4, is DSGVTQTPKHLITATGQRVTLRCSPRSGDLSVYWYQQSLDQGLQFLIQYYNGEERAKGNILERFSAQQFPDLHSELNLSSLELGDSALYFCASSRGLTNEKLFFGSGTQLSVL.

The chain couples TRBV19 to TRBJ1-2; the match to TRBD1 covers 8 bases. Per the germline V gene, CDR1 is LNHDA and CDR2 is SQIVND (reference sequence). After removal of 5 bases from V and 3 bases from J, the junction contained 8 bases not matched to a gene. The CDR3 contains 15 residues. The CDR3 loop is CASSFNPTGDYGYTF. The CDR3 region has the DNA TGTGCCAGTAGTTTCAACCCGACAGGGGACTATGGCTACACCTTC.

V is TRBV6-1 and J is TRBJ1-1, with D unresolved. Germline loops: CDR1 MNHNS, CDR2 SASEGT. The CDR3 loop spans 16 amino acids. With 0 bases removed from V and 0 bases from J, the gap between germline ends came to 11 bases. CDR3 sequence (DNA): TGTGCCAGCAGTGAAGCGGGGTGGAGGATGAACACTGAAGCTTTCTTT. Its translation: CASSEAGWRMNTEAFF.